This T cell receptor beta chain was recovered during a study of fetal regulatory T cell absence and autoimmunity. On the study more broadly: Without clinical diabetes, IPEX patients showed exocrine pancreas autoimmunity.

With 2 bases clipped from V and 5 bases from J, the junction kept 8 bases outside the gene matches. CDR1 and CDR2 (germline): MNHEY, SVGAGI. This CDR3 region has 16 residues. Concerning this clone itself: Its antigen is still unknown.

Profiled with immunoSEQ multiplex PCR; TCRdb holds only in-frame clones, not every one. The sample has around 45,000 clones, about 80% seen once; the top ten hold less than 0.5%. The study's findings and limits: In IPEX, the enrichment was taken to support antigen-driven autoimmunity before birth.

V and J are TRBV6-5 and TRBJ2-1; the match to TRBD2 covers 8 bases. Sequenced sample: cord blood. This clonotype was sampled from a newborn boy with IPEX syndrome. The CDR3 region has the DNA TGTGCCAGCAGTTACACTGACGGCGGGAGGCACAATGAGCAGTTCTTC. Translated, it gives CASSYTDGGRHNEQFF.